Below, 29 T cell receptor beta chains from the same sample are listed, as sequenced in a study of long-term antiretroviral therapy in people with HIV (dated 2022 in TCRdb). Sequencing of the TRB variable region was done with the immunoSEQ hsTCRB v3.0 assay at survey level resolution. TCRdb re-hosts the immuneACCESS table, in-frame sequences only. Its copies lack some clones; in the studies checked, an unresolved V gene accounts for under half of them, and the cause for the rest is not known. The sample table lists approximately 21,000 clones, over 70% of them with a count of one. The ten biggest clones cover more than 4.5% of the sample. Source: unsorted PBMCs, taken 0.3 years after starting antiretroviral therapy. The receptors come from a man aged 45-65 years with HIV.

This clone is labeled as medium-sized. V gene TRBV27 combines with J gene TRBJ1-2; D unclear. CDR1 and CDR2 (germline): MNHEY, SMNVEV (reference sequence). Trimming took 2 bases from V and 2 from J, leaving 0 bases between them. The CDR3 runs to 11 residues. This CDR3 is CASSLNYGYTF. As DNA, the CDR3 is TGTGCCAGCAGTTTAAACTATGGCTACACCTTC.

J is TRBJ1-6 and V is TRBV28; 10 nucleotides line up with TRBD1. V lost 4 bases, J lost 10 bases, and 4 bases stayed unmatched. This CDR3 contains 14 residues. Per the germline V gene, CDR1 is MDHEN and CDR2 is SYDVKM. CDR3 region: CASSYGQGGSPLHF. The DNA for the CDR3 is TGTGCCAGCAGTTACGGACAGGGGGGCTCACCCCTCCACTTT.

The chain is built from TRBV28 and TRBJ2-7, with 11 bases identical to TRBD1. The CDR3 has 13 residues. Losses at the gene ends were 6 bases for V and 6 bases for J; bases not matched to a gene: 4. In germline, CDR1 is MDHEN, CDR2 SYDVKM. Here the CDR3 DNA reads TGTGCCAGCAGAGGACAGGGGGCTGGCGAGCAGTACTTC. Its protein product is CASRGQGAGEQYF.

The chain has TRBV11-2 and TRBJ2-3; D is unresolved. This CDR3 comprises 13 residues. Germline CDR1 is SGHAT and CDR2 is FQNNGV. Trimming left V 3 bases short and J 4 bases short, with 8 bases between. The chain's CDR3 is CASSFRRADTQYF. The CDR3 DNA reads as TGTGCCAGCAGCTTCCGTCGTGCAGATACGCAGTATTTT.

This clone was detected once. The genes are TRBV9 and TRBJ2-6; the D is unclear. Per the germline V gene, CDR1 is SGDLS and CDR2 is YYNGEE. V was trimmed by 3 bases and J by 4 bases, leaving 17 bases between them. The CDR3 is 17 amino acids. The CDR3 region is CASSASPDLPGANVLTF. CDR3 sequence (DNA): TGTGCCAGCAGCGCTTCCCCGGACCTTCCGGGGGCCAACGTCCTGACTTTC.

The chain combines TRBV7-9 with TRBJ1-2, with D perhaps TRBD1 (5 bases). This CDR3 has 13 amino acids. Germline V CDR1 and CDR2: SEHNR, FQNEAQ (reference sequence). V was shortened by 3 bases and J by 7 bases, with 12 bases between the two germline ends. CDR3 sequence reads: CASSFYGAGGYTF. The DNA of the CDR3 is TGTGCCAGCAGCTTCTACGGGGCTGGTGGCTACACCTTC.

The chain joins TRBV30 to TRBJ1-5, with a tentative D call TRBD1 (6 bases). Germline V gene lookup returns CDR1 GTSNPN and CDR2 SVGIG (reference sequence). The V end was cut by 0 bases, the J end by 5 bases, with 8 bases between. The CDR3 has 13 amino acids. CDR3 in DNA: TGTGCCTGGAGTGTAGGGGGGTATCAGCCCCAGCATTTT. It encodes CAWSVGGYQPQHF.

V and J are TRBV7-9 and TRBJ1-1, with D hard to call. The CDR3 is 12 residues long. From germline, CDR1 is SEHNR and CDR2 FQNEAQ (reference sequence). Trimming removed 2 bases from V and 5 bases from J, with 6 bases in between. The CDR3 is CASSLRQTEAFF. The CDR3 DNA reads as TGTGCCAGCAGCTTACGTCAGACTGAAGCTTTCTTT.

The rearrangement uses TRBV7-9 and TRBJ1-2, with D maybe TRBD1 (6 bases). Germline CDR1 is SEHNR and CDR2 is FQNEAQ (reference sequence). Between the trimmed V and J ends, which lost 7 bases and 4 bases, there was a span of 16 bases. CDR3 length: 14 residues. CDR3 DNA sequence: TGTGCCAGCATTGGGGGGCCCGACCTCTATGGCTACACCTTC. Encoded protein: CASIGGPDLYGYTF.

The J gene is TRBJ1-1, the V gene TRBV29-1; weak D call: TRBD1 (5 bases). CDR1 and CDR2 from the germline V gene are SQVTM and ANQGSEA. Trimming took off 7 bases at V and 2 bases at J, with 11 bases between the two ends. The CDR3 runs 12 residues. As DNA, the CDR3 is TGCAGCGCTGGACAAGCTAACACTGAAGCTTTCTTT. As protein: CSAGQANTEAFF.

The J gene is TRBJ2-2, the V gene TRBV13, with D perhaps assigned TRBD1 or TRBD2 (5 bases each). Germline-derived CDR1 and CDR2 are PRHDT and FYEKMQ (reference sequence). V was pared by 3 bases and J by 4 bases, with 18 bases between. The CDR3 extends over 17 amino acids. CDR3 in amino acids: CASSLVRDPTGTGELFF. The DNA of the CDR3 is TGTGCCAGCAGCTTGGTCCGGGACCCAACGGGCACCGGGGAGCTGTTTTTT. The whole variable domain, remainder taken from reference TRBV13 and TRBJ2-2, is AAGVIQSPRHLIKEKRETATLKCYPIPRHDTVYWYQQGPGQDPQFLISFYEKMQSDKGSIPDRFSAQQFSDYHSELNMSSLELGDSALYFCASSLVRDPTGTGELFFGEGSRLTVL.

The chain employs TRBV19 and TRBJ1-2; possible D gene TRBD1, 5 bases. The CDR3 is 12 amino acids. Trimming stripped 5 bases from V and 3 bases from J, with 7 bases between. The germline V gene encodes CDR1 LNHDA and CDR2 SQIVND (reference sequence). This CDR3 reads CASSGGYYGYTF. The CDR3 DNA is TGTGCCAGTAGTGGGGGATACTATGGCTACACCTTC.

This chain joins TRBV10-1 and TRBJ2-2; no clear D gene. CDR1 is WNHNN, CDR2 SYGVQD, per germline (reference sequence). The V and J ends lost 2 bases and 6 bases respectively, with 7 bases between them. The CDR3 covers 13 residues. The CDR3 loop reads CASSEIRAGELFF. CDR3 coding DNA: TGCGCCAGCAGTGAGATTCGGGCCGGGGAGCTGTTTTTT.

This clone was counted only a few times. The rearrangement links TRBV28 to TRBJ1-2; D unclear. CDR3 length: 12 amino acids. Per germline, CDR1 MDHEN and CDR2 SYDVKM. The germline V and J ends were trimmed by 7 bases and 1 base, with 7 bases remaining between them. CDR3 residues: CASKEFNYGYTF. The CDR3, as DNA: TGTGCCAGCAAGGAGTTTAACTATGGCTACACCTTC.

V usage is TRBV11-3 and J usage is TRBJ2-5; possible D gene TRBD1, 6 bases. Trimming took off 1 base at V and 4 bases at J, with 13 bases between the two ends. This CDR3 contains 15 residues. Germline CDR1 and CDR2: SGHNT and YENEEA. The CDR3 reads CASSLGSGTLETQYF. In nucleotides, the CDR3 is TGTGCCAGCAGCTTAGGTTCGGGGACACTAGAGACCCAGTACTTC.

The rearrangement uses TRBV5-1 and TRBJ1-3; the D is unclear. The CDR3 loop spans 16 amino acids. Trimming took 3 bases from V and 0 from J, leaving 13 bases between them. Germline V gene sequence: CDR1 SGHRS, CDR2 YFSETQ. CDR3 sequence reads: CASSSSEPSSGNTIYF. CDR3 nucleotide sequence: TGCGCCAGCAGCTCCAGTGAACCAAGCTCTGGAAACACCATATATTTT.

V usage is TRBV7-9 and J usage is TRBJ2-1, with D maybe TRBD2 (6 bases). The CDR3 is 12 amino acids. Trimming took off 7 bases at V and 8 bases at J, with 12 bases between the two ends. Germline V gene lookup returns CDR1 SEHNR and CDR2 FQNEAQ (reference sequence). The CDR3 bases are TGTGCCAGCACCCAGTGGGGGGATGAGCAGTTCTTC. Amino acids: CASTQWGDEQFF.

The genes are TRBV5-1 and TRBJ2-7, with a weak D call TRBD2 (6 bases). This CDR3 has 15 amino acids. V was clipped by 2 bases and J by 1 base, with 13 bases between them. The V gene's germline CDR1 is SGHRS and CDR2 YFSETQ. CDR3 amino acids: CASSFIGRESYEQYF. CDR3 nucleotides: TGCGCCAGCAGCTTCATCGGGAGAGAGTCCTACGAGCAGTACTTC.

The V call is TRBV7-9, the J call TRBJ1-2, with D possibly being TRBD1 (6 bases). Trimming removed 4 bases from V and 7 bases from J, with 16 bases in between. The CDR3 runs to 14 residues. CDR1 and CDR2 from the germline V gene are SEHNR and FQNEAQ (reference sequence). This CDR3 is CASSSGQSWRGYTF. The CDR3, as DNA: TGTGCCAGCAGCTCGGGACAATCATGGCGTGGCTACACCTTC.

This clone appeared a few times. The V gene is TRBV6-5, the J gene TRBJ2-3, with unresolved D. Trimming shortened V by 0 bases and J by 7 bases, and 8 bases separated the two germline ends. Germline values: CDR1 MNHEY, CDR2 SVGAGI. This CDR3 contains 13 residues. The DNA of the CDR3 is TGTGCCAGCAGTTACTCTAGTCGGAATACGCAGTATTTT. It is translated as CASSYSSRNTQYF.

The V call is TRBV7-9, the J call TRBJ2-2, with 8 nucleotides matching TRBD1. Germline assignment: CDR1 SEHNR and CDR2 FQNEAQ (reference sequence). The CDR3 is made up of 14 amino acids. With V trimmed by 4 bases and J by 6 bases, 4 bases remained unmatched. As DNA, the CDR3 is TGTGCCAGCAGCTGGGGACAGGAGGCCGGGGAGCTGTTTTTT. Translation: CASSWGQEAGELFF.

By frequency in the sample, this clone is medium-sized (0.01 to 0.1%). This chain links TRBV19 with TRBJ1-2, with 8 positions matching TRBD1. The ends lost 5 bases at V and 4 bases at J; junction bases unmatched: 6. Germline V gene data show CDR1 as LNHDA and CDR2 as SQIVND (reference sequence). This CDR3 contains 14 residues. The CDR3 sequence is CASSWRTGTYGYTF. DNA of the CDR3: TGTGCCAGTAGTTGGAGGACAGGGACCTATGGCTACACCTTC.

The chain carries TRBV5-4 and TRBJ2-3, with D unresolved. Trimming cost V 4 bases and J 5 bases, with 14 bases left between them. Germline V gene lookup returns CDR1 SGHNT and CDR2 YYREEE (reference sequence). The CDR3 spans 14 residues. This CDR3 is CASSAESRGDTQYF. The CDR3 DNA follows: TGTGCCAGCAGCGCGGAAAGCAGAGGAGATACGCAGTATTTT.

The chain recombines TRBV4-1 with TRBJ1-2; D gene unclear. CDR1 is MGHRA, CDR2 YSYEKL, per germline. The CDR3 is 15 residues long. Trimming took off 0 bases at V and 0 bases at J, with 8 bases between the two ends. CDR3 in amino acids: CASSQEGRSNYGYTF. CDR3 DNA sequence: TGCGCCAGCAGCCAAGAAGGTCGGTCTAACTATGGCTACACCTTC.

This sequence joins TRBV11-2 and TRBJ2-5; TRBD2 might be the D (6 bases). CDR1 and CDR2 (germline): SGHAT, FQNNGV. The CDR3 has 14 residues. V shed 5 bases and J shed 3 bases, with 13 bases lying between them. The CDR3 region is CASSLPGVKETQYF. CDR3 nucleotides: TGTGCCAGCAGCCTCCCGGGGGTAAAAGAGACCCAGTACTTC.

The rearrangement uses TRBV11-2 and TRBJ1-4; perhaps TRBD1 as D (5 bases). Germline V gene data show CDR1 as SGHAT and CDR2 as FQNNGV. V lost 5 bases, J lost 0 bases, and 13 bases lay in between. This CDR3 comprises 16 residues. The CDR3 DNA is TGTGCCAGCAGCCCACAACTACAGGCAACTAATGAAAAACTGTTTTTT. Protein: CASSPQLQATNEKLFF. Variable domain in full (rest from reference TRBV11-2 and TRBJ1-4): EAGVAQSPRYKIIEKRQSVAFWCNPISGHATLYWYQQILGQGPKLLIQFQNNGVVDDSQLPKDRFSAERLKGVDSTLKIQPAKLEDSAVYLCASSPQLQATNEKLFFGSGTQLSVL.

The chain links TRBV28 to TRBJ2-2; D is unclear. Trimming removed 6 bases at V and 6 bases at J, with 14 bases between. The V gene's germline CDR1 is MDHEN and CDR2 SYDVKM. The CDR3 is 14 residues long. CDR3 bases: TGTGCCAGCAGCGGGCCCGTCACCTCCGGGGAGCTGTTTTTT. Translated: CASSGPVTSGELFF. The full variable domain, its missing parts supplied by reference TRBV28 and TRBJ2-2, is DVKVTQSSRYLVKRTGEKVFLECVQDMDHENMFWYRQDPGLGLRLIYFSYDVKMKEKGDIPEGYSVSREKKERFSLILESASTNQTSMYLCASSGPVTSGELFFGEGSRLTVL.

The chain carries TRBV28 and TRBJ2-7; tentative D call: TRBD2 (5 bases). The V and J ends lost 7 bases and 2 bases respectively, with 15 bases between them. The CDR3 is made up of 14 amino acids. Per germline, CDR1 MDHEN and CDR2 SYDVKM. The chain's CDR3 is CASTPAEQPYEQYF. The CDR3 DNA is TGTGCCAGCACCCCAGCGGAACAACCCTACGAGCAGTACTTC.

This clone has a handful of counts. The rearrangement uses TRBV10-3 and TRBJ1-2; no reliable D call. The CDR3 has 13 amino acids. Germline V gene data show CDR1 as ENHRY and CDR2 as SYGVKD. V lost 0 bases and J lost 5, with 7 bases in between. CDR3 DNA: TGTGCCATCAGTGAGTCGCAAGGGTATGGCTACACCTTC. Encoded protein: CAISESQGYGYTF.